What follows describes a single TCR beta chain. What it binds is unknown. Profiled with immunoSEQ multiplex PCR; TCRdb holds only in-frame clones, not every one. In the table there are approximately 120,000 clones, more than 70% of which are singletons. This sample is part of a study of T cell responses to AZD1222 COVID-19 vaccine. Findings and limits, study-wide: Repertoires were obtained only post-peak T cell response.

This CDR3 has 17 amino acids. CDR1 and CDR2 (germline): SGHTA, FQGNSA. Germline trimming cut 1 base from V and 10 bases from J; bases unmatched to any gene: 15. The sample here was peripheral blood, taken on day 0 of AZD1222 vaccination. The chain joins TRBV7-2 to TRBJ2-1; 8 nucleotides line up with TRBD2. The receptor's source is an adult in good health. In DNA form, the CDR3 reads TGTGCCAGCAGCTTAGACGTCAGCGGGAGCTTGGGAAGGGAGCAGTTCTTC. Encoded protein: CASSLDVSGSLGREQFF.